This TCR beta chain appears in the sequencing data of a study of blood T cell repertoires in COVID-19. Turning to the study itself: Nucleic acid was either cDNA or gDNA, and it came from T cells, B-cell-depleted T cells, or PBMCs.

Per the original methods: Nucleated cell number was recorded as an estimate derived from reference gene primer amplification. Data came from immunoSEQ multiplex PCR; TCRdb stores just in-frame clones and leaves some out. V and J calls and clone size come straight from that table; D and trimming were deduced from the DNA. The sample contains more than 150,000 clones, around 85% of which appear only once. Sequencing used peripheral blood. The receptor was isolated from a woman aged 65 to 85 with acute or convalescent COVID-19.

As DNA, the CDR3 is TGCGCCAGCAGCCAAGAATCGTATGCAACTAATGAAAAACTGTTTTTT. It encodes CASSQESYATNEKLFF. The chain uses TRBV4-3 and TRBJ1-4, with D hard to call. V lost 0 bases and J 0 bases, leaving 8 bases between the germline ends. Germline values: CDR1 LGHNA, CDR2 YSLEER. The CDR3 loop spans 16 amino acids.